The 18 T cell receptor beta chains listed next were all sequenced from one sample in a study of OX40 agonist ivuxolimab in advanced cancers. TCRdb's table, derived via immunoSEQ multiplex PCR, lists solely in-frame clones and lacks some. The data hold tens of thousands of clones, with around 80% observed a single time. Sequences were derived from CD4+ or CD8+ T cells sorted from blood, sampled in a trial of the OX40 agonist ivuxolimab. These receptors all come from an adult with an advanced solid tumor such as melanoma, head and neck, liver or kidney cancer.

The chain links TRBV7-8 to TRBJ1-3, with D tentatively TRBD1 (6 bases). The CDR3 length is 19 residues. Germline loops: CDR1 SGHVS, CDR2 FQNEAQ. V was shortened by 0 bases and J by 6 bases, with 24 bases between the two germline ends. The CDR3 bases are TGTGCCAGCAGCTTAGCTACGCCCCAACTGACAGGCCGAAAAAACACCATATATTTT. It is translated as CASSLATPQLTGRKNTIYF.

The chain combines TRBV18 with TRBJ2-1; TRBD2 might be the D (5 bases). Trimming shortened V by 7 bases and J by 10 bases, and 14 bases separated the two germline ends. The length of the CDR3 is 12 residues. Per germline, CDR1 KGHSH and CDR2 LQKENI. CDR3 region: CASLWRSGEQFF. The DNA for the CDR3 is TGTGCCAGCTTGTGGAGGTCCGGCGAGCAGTTCTTC.

Written as DNA, the CDR3 is TGCGCCAGCAGCCAAGATGGCCAGAACACTGAAGCTTTCTTT. Its translation is CASSQDGQNTEAFF. This chain joins TRBV4-3 and TRBJ1-1; no reliable D call. The germline gives CDR1 LGHNA, CDR2 YSLEER. V lost 0 bases and J lost 1, with 6 bases in between. The CDR3 length is 14 residues.

The chain combines TRBV6-5 with TRBJ2-3; 7 positions match TRBD1. V was clipped by 4 bases and J by 5 bases; unmatched bases: 6. Germline V lookup: CDR1 MNHEY, CDR2 SVGAGI. This CDR3 contains 14 residues. CDR3 sequence (DNA): TGTGCCAGCAGTTTCGGGACAGCCCGAGATACGCAGTATTTT. This translates into CASSFGTARDTQYF.

This rearrangement joins TRBV7-3 to TRBJ2-3; D is perhaps TRBD1 or TRBD2 (7 bases each). Germline V gives CDR1 SGHTA, CDR2 FQGTGA. Trimming took 5 bases from V and 5 from J, leaving 17 bases between them. The CDR3 runs to 15 residues. The CDR3 loop is CASSPQGEGGDTQYF. In DNA, the CDR3 is TGTGCCAGCAGCCCCCAGGGGGAGGGAGGAGATACGCAGTATTTT.

V gene TRBV7-3 combines with J gene TRBJ2-7; tentatively, D is TRBD1 or TRBD2 (6 bases each). V lost 4 bases and J 4 bases, leaving 11 bases between the germline ends. The CDR3 spans 13 residues. CDR1 is SGHTA and CDR2 is FQGTGA in the germline V gene. The CDR3 DNA reads TGTGCCAGCAGCTGGGGGGCGTCTTACGAGCAGTACTTC. Translated, it gives CASSWGASYEQYF. The variable domain in full, completed from reference TRBV7-3 and TRBJ2-7, reads GAGVSQTPSNKVTEKGKYVELRCDPISGHTALYWYRQSLGQGPEFLIYFQGTGAADDSGLPNDRFFAVRPEGSVSTLKIQRTERGDSAVYLCASSWGASYEQYFGPGTRLTVT.

V gene TRBV11-2 combines with J gene TRBJ1-1; D is perhaps TRBD1 (5 bases). With 0 bases removed from V and 2 bases from J, the gap between germline ends came to 10 bases. Per the germline V gene, CDR1 is SGHAT and CDR2 is FQNNGV. This CDR3 spans 15 amino acids. The CDR3 region has the DNA TGTGCCAGCAGCTTAGATCCTGACAGAAACACTGAAGCTTTCTTT. Translated: CASSLDPDRNTEAFF.

This chain joins TRBV7-2 and TRBJ1-2; 10 nucleotides line up with TRBD1. This CDR3 has 16 amino acids. V was clipped by 5 bases and J by 6 bases; unmatched bases: 12. Looked up from germline, CDR1 is SGHTA and CDR2 is FQGNSA. The CDR3 nucleotides read TGTGCCAGCAGCAGAAAGGGACAGGGGTCGGTAAATGGCTACACCTTC. This encodes CASSRKGQGSVNGYTF.

The chain links TRBV10-1 to TRBJ2-1; tentative D call: TRBD1 (6 bases). The CDR3 consists of 17 residues. The germline V gene encodes CDR1 WNHNN and CDR2 SYGVQD (reference sequence). V lost 0 bases, J lost 0 bases, and 12 bases lay in between. CDR3 loop: CASSESTGHYSYNEQFF. The CDR3 coding sequence is TGCGCCAGCAGTGAGTCTACGGGACATTACTCCTACAATGAGCAGTTCTTC.

The chain employs TRBV2 and TRBJ2-1; the D gene is possibly TRBD2 (6 bases). The CDR3 runs 16 residues. Trimming removed 6 bases from V and 0 bases from J, with 15 bases in between. Per germline, CDR1 SNHLY and CDR2 FYNNEI. The CDR3: CASRDSSASSYNEQFF. CDR3 bases: TGTGCCAGCAGGGACTCTAGCGCGAGCTCCTACAATGAGCAGTTCTTC.

The genes are TRBV7-2 and TRBJ2-3; perhaps TRBD2 as D (7 bases). Trimming took off 6 bases at V and 6 bases at J, with 19 bases between the two ends. The CDR3 extends over 15 amino acids. The V gene's germline CDR1 is SGHTA and CDR2 FQGNSA. The chain's CDR3 is CASRGGREKSDTQYF. CDR3 nucleotide sequence: TGTGCCAGCAGGGGGGGGCGGGAGAAGTCCGATACGCAGTATTTT.

The chain joins TRBV28 to TRBJ1-5, with D hard to call. Trimming left V 4 bases short and J 0 bases short, with 13 bases between. Germline values: CDR1 MDHEN, CDR2 SYDVKM. The CDR3 has 16 residues. The DNA for the CDR3 is TGTGCCAGCAGTTCTCCGGGATTTTATAGCAATCAGCCCCAGCATTTT. Protein sequence: CASSSPGFYSNQPQHF.

The chain couples TRBV28 to TRBJ1-5; D perhaps matches TRBD1 (5 bases). V was pared by 2 bases and J by 7 bases, with 15 bases between. The CDR3 consists of 15 residues. Per the germline V gene, CDR1 is MDHEN and CDR2 is SYDVKM. CDR3 region: CASSLGGGERQPQHF. For the CDR3, the DNA is TGTGCCAGCAGTTTAGGGGGGGGAGAACGACAGCCCCAGCATTTT.

The CDR3 is CASSLQGNYGYTF. CDR3 DNA: TGTGCCAGCTCACTACAGGGAAACTATGGCTACACCTTC. V gene TRBV18 combines with J gene TRBJ1-2, with D perhaps matching TRBD1 (6 bases). CDR1 and CDR2 from the germline V gene are KGHSH and LQKENI. The CDR3 length is 13 residues. The V gene lost 4 bases and the J gene lost 2 bases, with 8 bases spanning the gap.

This clone was counted a single time. The J gene is TRBJ2-3, the V gene TRBV5-1; 13 positions match TRBD2. The ends lost 3 bases at V and 1 base at J; junction bases unmatched: 2. The CDR3 consists of 16 residues. Germline CDR1 and CDR2: SGHRS and YFSETQ. The CDR3 sequence is CASSSGLAGRTDTQYF. CDR3 coding DNA: TGCGCCAGCAGCTCGGGACTAGCGGGACGCACAGATACGCAGTATTTT.

The gene calls are TRBV7-2 and TRBJ1-2; no clear D. Germline loops: CDR1 SGHTA, CDR2 FQGNSA. The CDR3 spans 13 residues. Trimming took off 5 bases at V and 3 bases at J, with 10 bases between the two ends. DNA for the CDR3: TGTGCCAGCAGCCAAGATCCTTACTATGGCTACACCTTC. It specifies CASSQDPYYGYTF.

A single count supports this clone. V is TRBV7-2 and J is TRBJ2-5; 8 bases agree with TRBD2. Germline V gene lookup returns CDR1 SGHTA and CDR2 FQGNSA. The CDR3 length is 14 residues. V trimming: 3 bases; J trimming: 3 bases; junction bases outside the gene matches: 3. The DNA of the CDR3 is TGTGCCAGCAGCTTGCTAGCGGGTGAAGAGACCCAGTACTTC. Translating gives CASSLLAGEETQYF.

The chain uses TRBV30 and TRBJ1-1; D is ambiguous. Trimming removed 7 bases at V and 0 bases at J, with 9 bases between. CDR3 size: 12 residues. The germline V gene encodes CDR1 GTSNPN and CDR2 SVGIG (reference sequence). CDR3 sequence reads: CAFSFMNTEAFF. The CDR3 DNA is TGTGCCTTTTCCTTTATGAACACTGAAGCTTTCTTT.